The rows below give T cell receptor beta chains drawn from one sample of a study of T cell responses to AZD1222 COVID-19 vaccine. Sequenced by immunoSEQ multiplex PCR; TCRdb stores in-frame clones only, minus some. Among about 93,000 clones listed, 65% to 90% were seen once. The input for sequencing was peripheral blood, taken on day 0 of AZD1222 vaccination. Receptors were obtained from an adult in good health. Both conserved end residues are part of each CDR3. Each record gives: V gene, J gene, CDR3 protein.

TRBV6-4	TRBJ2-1	CASSEQGAGSGIPEQFF
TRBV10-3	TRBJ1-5	CAISESDQPQHF
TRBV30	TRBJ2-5	CAWNRELQETQYF
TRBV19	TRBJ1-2	CASTKPQGEGNYGYTF
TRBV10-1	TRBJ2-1	CASSPSGGPYEQFF
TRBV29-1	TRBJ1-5	CSVGENSNQPQHF
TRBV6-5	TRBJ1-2	CASSYTRVQGKGYTF
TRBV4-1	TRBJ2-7	CASSYRDGEYEQYF
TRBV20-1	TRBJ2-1	CSASQYNEQFF
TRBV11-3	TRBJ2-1	CASSSTGIEFF
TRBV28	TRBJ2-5	CASSLRTAQYF
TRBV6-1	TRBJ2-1	CASSETSGGSNEQFF
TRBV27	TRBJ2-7	CASSFGPSSGTPYFYEQYF
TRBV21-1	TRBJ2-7	CASSKDAYEQYF
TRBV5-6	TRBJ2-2	CASSLVRRGYTGELFF
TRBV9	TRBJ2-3	CASSVGGGRNTDTQYF
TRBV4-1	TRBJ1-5	CASSQELPIDGSNQPQHF
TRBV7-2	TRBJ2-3	CASSRSTDTQYF
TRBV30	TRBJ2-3	CAWGGLAGDDTQYF
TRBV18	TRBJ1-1	CASSQRARSQAEAFF
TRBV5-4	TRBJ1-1	CASSLGQADEAFF
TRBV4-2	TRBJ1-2	CASSQDGGANYGYTF
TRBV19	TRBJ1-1	CASSIINRDTEAFF
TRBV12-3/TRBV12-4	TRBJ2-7	CASSFFGAYEQYF
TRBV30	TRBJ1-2	CAWSPPGKGYTF
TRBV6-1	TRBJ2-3	CASSGARRGASDTQYF
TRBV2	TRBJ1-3	CASRKGLLGGNTIYF
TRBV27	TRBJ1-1	CASSLEPNTEAFF
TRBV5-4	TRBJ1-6	CASSPGTSYSYNSPLHF
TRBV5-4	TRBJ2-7	CASSQSTEQQYF
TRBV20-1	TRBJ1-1	CSASGLMNTEAFF
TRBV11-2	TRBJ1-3	CASSPKTGDGNTIYF
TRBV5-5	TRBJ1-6	CASSLNRQAASSYNSPLHF
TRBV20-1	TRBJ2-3	CSANGRDTQYF
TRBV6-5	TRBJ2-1	CASSWTSGRNEQFF
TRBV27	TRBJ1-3	CASRKQGAGNTIYF
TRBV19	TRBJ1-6	CASSPGVLNSPLHF
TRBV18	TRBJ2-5	CASSPRVGQETQYF
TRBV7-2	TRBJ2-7	CASSPSGPIYEQYF
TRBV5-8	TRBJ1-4	CASSQEGGRQRTNEKLFF
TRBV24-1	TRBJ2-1	CATSERTNNEQFF
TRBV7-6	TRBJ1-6	CASSQEVKNSPLHF
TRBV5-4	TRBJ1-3	CALGTGTSSGNTIYF
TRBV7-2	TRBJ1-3	CASSFSPTGGSGNTIYF
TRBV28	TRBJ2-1	CASGGGGSYNEQFF
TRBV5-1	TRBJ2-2	CASSLSGSGTGELFF
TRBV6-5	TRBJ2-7	CASSYARGQSSYEQYF
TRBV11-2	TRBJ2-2	CASSFNLAGGPTGELFF
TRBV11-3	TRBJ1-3	CASSLGEGNTIYF